One and the same sample provided the 19 T cell receptor beta chains below, sequenced in a study of shared clonotypes between healthy human individuals. TCRdb keeps only in-frame clones here, not all; method: immunoSEQ multiplex PCR. The data show some 2 million clones, roughly 95% seen once. Input material: naive CD4+ T cells sorted from blood. Documented subset: CD45RA+ positively selected. All receptors derive from a man between 18 and 35 years old in good health.

The sample holds a few counts of this clone. Additional DNA sequences in this sample encode the identical CDR3. The V gene is TRBV6-4, the J gene TRBJ1-6; weak D call: TRBD1 (6 bases). This CDR3 has 14 amino acids. Per the germline V gene, CDR1 is MRHNA and CDR2 is SNTAGT. The V gene lost 3 bases and the J gene lost 4 bases, with 7 bases spanning the gap. For the CDR3, the DNA is TGTGCCAGCAGTGATCAGGGGTATAATTCACCCCTCCACTTT. It translates to CASSDQGYNSPLHF.

As concerns this clone: A read error may be the cause here, since a much bigger clone is one base away. V and J are TRBV28 and TRBJ1-2; TRBD1 aligns across 9 bases. The CDR3 covers 14 residues. The V gene's germline CDR1 is MDHEN and CDR2 SYDVKM. CDR3 sequence (DNA): TGTGCCAGTCAGCCACAGGGGGCTAACCATGGCTACACCTTC. Translation: CASQPQGANHGYTF.

On this clone itself: This sample also contains other DNA sequences that code for the same CDR3. The chain has TRBV18 and TRBJ2-5; D could derive from TRBD1 or TRBD2 (5 bases each). Germline assignment: CDR1 KGHSH and CDR2 LQKENI. The CDR3 consists of 14 residues. The ends were cut back, 3 bases at V and 1 base at J, with 9 bases in the middle. The CDR3 spells CASSPGALQETQYF. The CDR3 nucleotides are TGTGCCAGCTCACCCGGGGCACTCCAAGAGACCCAGTACTTC.

This clone is a singleton in its sample. The rearrangement joins TRBV28 to TRBJ2-4, with D perhaps TRBD1 (5 bases). Germline V gives CDR1 MDHEN, CDR2 SYDVKM. The CDR3 has 16 residues. Deletions cut 10 bases from V and 3 bases from J, with 22 bases between. The CDR3, as DNA: TGTGCCACCTCACTTGGGGCATCCCTGGGCAAAAACATTCAGTACTTC. It yields the protein CATSLGASLGKNIQYF.

Turning to this clone: Other DNA sequences of this sample code for an identical CDR3. This chain links TRBV2 with TRBJ1-3; perhaps TRBD1 as D (6 bases). CDR3 size: 14 residues. CDR1 SNHLY and CDR2 FYNNEI come from the germline V gene. The V and J ends lost 6 bases and 0 bases respectively, with 9 bases between them. Here the CDR3 DNA reads TGTGCCAGCAGGCAGGGACACTCTGGAAACACCATATATTTT. Its translation: CASRQGHSGNTIYF.

This clone was recorded once. This specimen includes other DNA sequences encoding the same CDR3. The chain carries TRBV30 and TRBJ2-7; D might be TRBD2 (6 bases). In germline, CDR1 is GTSNPN, CDR2 SVGIG (reference sequence). V was pared by 4 bases and J by 1 base, with 11 bases between. The CDR3 is 13 residues long. CDR3 protein: CAWNSGGSYEQYF. CDR3 in DNA: TGTGCCTGGAATAGCGGAGGATCCTACGAGCAGTACTTC.

In this sample, this clone turned up once. The chain carries TRBV28 and TRBJ1-2; D perhaps matches TRBD1 (5 bases). The V gene's germline CDR1 is MDHEN and CDR2 SYDVKM. The CDR3 has 16 residues. Trimming stripped 5 bases from V and 10 bases from J, with 26 bases between. The CDR3 reads CASSHGTASLRIDYTF. The CDR3 DNA sequence: TGTGCCAGCAGTCACGGGACTGCTTCCCTACGGATCGACTACACCTTC.

The chain employs TRBV6-1 and TRBJ2-7; 7 positions match TRBD2. Germline V gives CDR1 MNHNS, CDR2 SASEGT. The J segment lost 4 bases and the V segment lost 6 bases, leaving 12 bases of the junction unmatched. CDR3 length equals 15 residues. CDR3 DNA: TGTGCCAGCAGCGCCGGGGGGTTGGGGCTGTACGAGCAGTACTTC. It is translated as CASSAGGLGLYEQYF.

Notes on this clone: Other DNA sequences in the same sample also yield this CDR3. The rearrangement joins TRBV6-5 to TRBJ2-7; D possibly corresponds to TRBD2 (6 bases). The CDR3 has 13 residues. V was cut by 6 bases and J by 3 bases, with 12 bases left in between. Germline-derived CDR1 and CDR2 are MNHEY and SVGAGI. The DNA of the CDR3 is TGTGCCAGCAGACCGGGACTGAGCTACGAGCAGTACTTC. This translates into CASRPGLSYEQYF.

This chain joins TRBV6-5 and TRBJ2-2; D is undetermined. The CDR3 extends over 13 amino acids. The germline V and J ends were trimmed by 2 bases and 7 bases, with 8 bases remaining between them. Germline lookup yields CDR1 MNHEY and CDR2 SVGAGI. The CDR3 sequence is CASSYLRVGELFF. DNA of the CDR3: TGTGCCAGCAGTTACCTTAGAGTCGGGGAGCTGTTTTTT.

The V call is TRBV5-8, the J call TRBJ2-3; TRBD1 matches 11 bases. After removal of 0 bases from V and 2 bases from J, the junction contained 5 bases not matched to a gene. The CDR3 contains 17 residues. Germline assignment: CDR1 SGHTS and CDR2 YDEGEE. The CDR3 DNA follows: TGTGCCAGCAGCTTGGAAGGGACAGGGGGTGTCACAGATACGCAGTATTTT. Translating gives CASSLEGTGGVTDTQYF.

This rearrangement joins TRBV20-1 to TRBJ1-2; no definite D call. Germline V lookup: CDR1 DFQATT, CDR2 SNEGSKA (reference sequence). V was pared by 3 bases and J by 4 bases, with 6 bases between. The CDR3 is 11 amino acids. CDR3 DNA: TGCAGTGCTAGTTATCCCTATGGCTACACCTTC. It specifies CSASYPYGYTF.

The V call is TRBV11-2, the J call TRBJ2-7, with D perhaps assigned TRBD1 or TRBD2 (5 bases each). Trimming removed 4 bases from V and 4 bases from J, with 20 bases in between. This CDR3 has 16 amino acids. The germline CDR1 and CDR2 sequences are SGHAT and FQNNGV. The CDR3 DNA sequence: TGTGCCAGCAGCTCCCGTCCCTTACCCGGGGCTTACGAGCAGTACTTC. It translates to CASSSRPLPGAYEQYF.

This chain connects TRBV7-9 to TRBJ1-1; D unresolved. Per the germline V gene, CDR1 is SEHNR and CDR2 is FQNEAQ (reference sequence). V lost 2 bases and J 0 bases, leaving 10 bases between the germline ends. CDR3 length equals 15 residues. The CDR3 DNA reads as TGTGCCAGCAGCTTAAGTCCAGACCTGAACACTGAAGCTTTCTTT. Amino acids: CASSLSPDLNTEAFF.

The chain employs TRBV2 and TRBJ2-7; D is possibly TRBD1 or TRBD2 (6 bases each). CDR3 length: 15 amino acids. V dropped 5 bases and J dropped 2 bases, with 16 bases sitting between them. CDR1 and CDR2 from the germline V gene are SNHLY and FYNNEI. CDR3 DNA sequence: TGTGCCAGCAGTACACAGGGTGGGACTCCCTACGAGCAGTACTTC. Translation: CASSTQGGTPYEQYF.

On this clone: Just one base apart from a much larger clone, this may be a read error. V usage is TRBV11-3 and J usage is TRBJ2-7, with 7 bases fitting TRBD1. V dropped 5 bases and J dropped 3; count of bases not matched to a gene: 4. Germline V gene lookup returns CDR1 SGHNT and CDR2 YENEEA. The CDR3 extends over 13 amino acids. In DNA form, the CDR3 reads TGTGCCAGCAGCGTGGACAGGAACTACGAGCAGTACTTC. It encodes CASSVDRNYEQYF. Variable domain in full (rest from reference TRBV11-3 and TRBJ2-7): EAGVVQSPRYKIIEKKQPVAFWCNPISGHNTLYWYLQNLGQGPELLIRYENEEAVDDSQLPKDRFSAERLKGVDSTLKIQPAELGDSAVYLCASSVDRNYEQYFGPGTRLTVT.

The V and J genes are TRBV30 and TRBJ1-3, with a tentative D call TRBD1 (5 bases). The CDR3 covers 14 residues. CDR1 is GTSNPN, CDR2 SVGIG, per germline (reference sequence). V was pared by 1 base and J by 1 base, with 8 bases between. CDR3 coding DNA: TGTGCCTGGAGTGCAGGGCAGTCTGGAAACACCATATATTTT. Its translation is CAWSAGQSGNTIYF.

The sample holds one count of this clone. The V and J genes are TRBV5-1 and TRBJ2-7; 8 nucleotides match TRBD1. Germline values: CDR1 SGHRS, CDR2 YFSETQ. The CDR3 loop spans 16 amino acids. V trimming: 3 bases; J trimming: 0 bases; junction bases outside the gene matches: 8. CDR3 loop: CASSSRTGPSSYEQYF. The CDR3 DNA reads as TGCGCCAGCAGCTCACGGACAGGGCCAAGCTCCTACGAGCAGTACTTC.

J is TRBJ2-6 and V is TRBV5-4, with D perhaps matching TRBD1 (6 bases). With 4 bases removed from V and 0 bases from J, the gap between germline ends came to 11 bases. This CDR3 is built from 16 residues. CDR1 SGHNT and CDR2 YYREEE come from the germline V gene (reference sequence). CDR3 sequence (DNA): TGTGCCAGCAGCCCGGGACAAGTCTCTGGGGCCAACGTCCTGACTTTC. Translating it yields CASSPGQVSGANVLTF.